This TCR beta chain appears in the sequencing data of a study of identical twins. TCRdb re-derived calls from the 5' RACE reads in MiXCR, one entry per CDR3 protein. The table includes some 250,000 distinct CDR3 sequences, about an eighth detected once. This clonotype was seen many times. Its antigen is currently unknown. Overall study findings and caveats: Alpha sequences out of frame and shared by twins had excess low generation probability. Excess sharing between twins was weaker in beta out-of-frame sequences.

Trimming removed 7 bases from V and 2 bases from J; junction bases left unmatched: 8. Looked up from germline, CDR1 is SGHTA and CDR2 is FQGNSA. The CDR3 is 16 amino acids. This same sample was also part of a study on yellow fever vaccine responses in identical twins.

The sequenced material came from memory (CD45RO+) T cells sorted from blood. This TCR was recovered from a young woman in good health. The chain combines TRBV7-2 with TRBJ2-7; 13 positions match TRBD2. In nucleotides, the CDR3 is TGTGCCAGCACTCGGGACGGGACTAGCGGGGCCTACGAGCAGTACTTC. It codes for CASTRDGTSGAYEQYF. The entire variable domain, with the rest obtained from reference TRBV7-2 and TRBJ2-7, is as follows: GAGVSQSPSNKVTEKGKDVELRCDPISGHTALYWYRQSLGQGLEFLIYFQGNSAPDKSGLPSDRFSAERTGGSVSTLTIQRTQQEDSAVYLCASTRDGTSGAYEQYFGPGTRLTVT.